This TCR beta chain was documented in a study of vaccination and CD4 T cells after COVID-19. Study-level information: Convalescent donors: six male, four female; seven Caucasian, two Asian, one multiracial, two Hispanic. Investigators stimulated cells with overlapping spike peptides drawn from SARS-CoV-2, HCoV-NL63, HCoV-OC43 and HCoV-229E. Each control was exposed to a CEFX pool, an HIV-1 Nef pool, or no peptide at all.

The treatment: approximately 9-day PBMC culture with coronavirus spike peptide pools or control peptides (ViraFEST assay). This clonotype was seen only a few times. Its antigen is unidentified. Researchers used the Oncomine TCR Beta short-read assay to sequence DNA from cultured CD4+ T cells. Genomic DNA was drawn out of CD4+ T cells grown in culture. TCRdb re-derived calls from the PCR reads in MiXCR, one entry per CDR3 protein. This sample carries roughly 20,000 distinct CDR3 sequences, 42% of them seen once, and the ten largest clones take 6.3%. With 4 bases removed from V and 1 base from J, the gap between germline ends came to 13 bases. The CDR3 loop spans 15 amino acids. Germline CDR1 and CDR2: MNHEY and SVGEGT.

The clonotype comes from a human donor who had recovered from COVID-19. The chain is built from TRBV6-2 or TRBV6-3 and TRBJ1-1; unclear D gene. The input for sequencing was CD4+ T cells from blood, cultured in vitro, taken before SARS-CoV-2 vaccination. CDR3 nucleotide sequence: TGTGCCAGCAGTTCCCCTTTTGCGGGGAACACTGAAGCTTTCTTT. Its protein is CASSSPFAGNTEAFF.